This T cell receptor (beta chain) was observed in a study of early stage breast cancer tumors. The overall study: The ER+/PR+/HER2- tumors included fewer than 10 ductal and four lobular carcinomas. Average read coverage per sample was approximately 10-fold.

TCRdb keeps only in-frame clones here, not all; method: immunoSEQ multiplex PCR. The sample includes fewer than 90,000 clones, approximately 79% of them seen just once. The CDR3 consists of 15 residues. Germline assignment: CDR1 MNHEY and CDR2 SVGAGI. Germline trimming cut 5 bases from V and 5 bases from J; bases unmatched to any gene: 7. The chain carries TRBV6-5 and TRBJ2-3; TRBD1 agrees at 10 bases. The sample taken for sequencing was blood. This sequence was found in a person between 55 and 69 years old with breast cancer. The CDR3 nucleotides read TGTGCCAGCAGTGCCCGGGACAGGGGCGTAGATACGCAGTATTTT. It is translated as CASSARDRGVDTQYF.